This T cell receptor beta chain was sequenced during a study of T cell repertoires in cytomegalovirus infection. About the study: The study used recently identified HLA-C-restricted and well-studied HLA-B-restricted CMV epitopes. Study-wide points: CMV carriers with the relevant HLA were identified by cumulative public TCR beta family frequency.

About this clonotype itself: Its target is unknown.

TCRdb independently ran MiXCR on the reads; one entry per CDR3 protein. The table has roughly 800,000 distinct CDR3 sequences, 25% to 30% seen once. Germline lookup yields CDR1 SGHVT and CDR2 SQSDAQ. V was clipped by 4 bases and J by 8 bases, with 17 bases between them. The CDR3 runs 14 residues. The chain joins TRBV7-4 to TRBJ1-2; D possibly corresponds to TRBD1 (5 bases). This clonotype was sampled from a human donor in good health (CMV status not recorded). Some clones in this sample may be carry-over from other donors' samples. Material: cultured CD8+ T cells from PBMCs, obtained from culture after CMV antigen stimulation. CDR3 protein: CASSSKVRVFGYTF. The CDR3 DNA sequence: TGTGCCAGCAGCTCGAAAGTCAGGGTTTTCGGCTACACCTTC.